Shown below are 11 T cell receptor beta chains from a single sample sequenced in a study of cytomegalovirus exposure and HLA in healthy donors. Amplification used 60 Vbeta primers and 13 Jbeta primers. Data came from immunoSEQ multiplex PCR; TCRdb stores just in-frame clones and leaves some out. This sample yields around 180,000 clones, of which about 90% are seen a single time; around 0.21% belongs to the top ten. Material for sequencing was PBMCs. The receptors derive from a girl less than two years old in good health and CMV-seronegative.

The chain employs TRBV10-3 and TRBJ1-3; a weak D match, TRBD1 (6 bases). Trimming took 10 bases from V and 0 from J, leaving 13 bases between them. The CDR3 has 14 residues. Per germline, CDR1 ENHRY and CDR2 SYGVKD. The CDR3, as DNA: TGTGCCACCTTAGACAGGAGCTCTGGAAACACCATATATTTT. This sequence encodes CATLDRSSGNTIYF.

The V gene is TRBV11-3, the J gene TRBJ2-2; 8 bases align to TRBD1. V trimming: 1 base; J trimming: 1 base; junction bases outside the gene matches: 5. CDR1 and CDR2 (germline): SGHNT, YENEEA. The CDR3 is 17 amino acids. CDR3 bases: TGTGCCAGCAGCTTAGCTGGGACAGGTTTGAACACCGGGGAGCTGTTTTTT. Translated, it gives CASSLAGTGLNTGELFF.

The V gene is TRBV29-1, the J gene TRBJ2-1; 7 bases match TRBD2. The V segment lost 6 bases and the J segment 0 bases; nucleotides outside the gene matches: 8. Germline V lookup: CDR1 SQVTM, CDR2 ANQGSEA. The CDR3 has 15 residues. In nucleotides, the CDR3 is TGCAGCGTAGGCGGGGGAATAATCTCCTACAATGAGCAGTTCTTC. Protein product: CSVGGGIISYNEQFF.

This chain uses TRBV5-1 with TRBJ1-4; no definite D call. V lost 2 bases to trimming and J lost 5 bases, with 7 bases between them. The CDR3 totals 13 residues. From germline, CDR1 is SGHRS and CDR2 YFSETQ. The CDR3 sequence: CASSFGGNEKLFF. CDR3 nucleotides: TGCGCCAGCAGCTTCGGAGGGAATGAAAAACTGTTTTTT.

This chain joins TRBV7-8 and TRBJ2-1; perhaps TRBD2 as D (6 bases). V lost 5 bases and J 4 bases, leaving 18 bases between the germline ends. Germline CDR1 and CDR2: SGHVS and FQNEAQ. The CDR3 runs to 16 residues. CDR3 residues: CASSIPSGPIYNEQFF. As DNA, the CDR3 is TGTGCCAGCAGCATACCGAGCGGGCCGATTTACAATGAGCAGTTCTTC.

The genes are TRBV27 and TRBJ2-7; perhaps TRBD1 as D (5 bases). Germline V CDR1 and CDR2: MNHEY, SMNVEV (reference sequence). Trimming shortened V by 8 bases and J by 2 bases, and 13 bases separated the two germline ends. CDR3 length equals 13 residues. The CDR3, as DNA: TGTGCCAGCCAGGGTATGTTCCCCTACGAGCAGTACTTC. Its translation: CASQGMFPYEQYF.

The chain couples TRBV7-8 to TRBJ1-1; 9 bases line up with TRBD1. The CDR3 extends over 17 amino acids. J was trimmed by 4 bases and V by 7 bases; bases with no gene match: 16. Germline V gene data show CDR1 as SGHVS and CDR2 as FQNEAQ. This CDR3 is CASTMNRDRVRRTEAFF. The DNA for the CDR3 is TGTGCCAGCACAATGAACCGGGACAGGGTGCGGCGCACTGAAGCTTTCTTT.

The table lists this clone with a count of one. CDR3 nucleotides: TGTGCCAGTAGTATTCAGGACACTGAAGCTTTCTTT. Translating it yields CASSIQDTEAFF. The chain links TRBV19 to TRBJ1-1; D is unresolved. Germline V CDR1 and CDR2: LNHDA, SQIVND (reference sequence). The ends were cut back, 3 bases at V and 3 bases at J, with 5 bases in the middle. There are 12 residues in the CDR3.

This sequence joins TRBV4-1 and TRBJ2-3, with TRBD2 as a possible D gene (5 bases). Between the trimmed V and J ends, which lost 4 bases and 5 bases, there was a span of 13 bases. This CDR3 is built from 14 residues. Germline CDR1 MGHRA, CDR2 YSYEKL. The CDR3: CASSPTTGEDTQYF. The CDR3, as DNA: TGCGCCAGCAGCCCGACTACCGGGGAAGATACGCAGTATTTT.

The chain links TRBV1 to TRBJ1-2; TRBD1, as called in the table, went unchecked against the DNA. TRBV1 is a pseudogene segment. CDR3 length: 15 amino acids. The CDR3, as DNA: TGCACCAGCAGCCAAGGGGGACAGGGGGGCTATGGCTACACCTTC. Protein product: CTSSQGGQGGYGYTF.

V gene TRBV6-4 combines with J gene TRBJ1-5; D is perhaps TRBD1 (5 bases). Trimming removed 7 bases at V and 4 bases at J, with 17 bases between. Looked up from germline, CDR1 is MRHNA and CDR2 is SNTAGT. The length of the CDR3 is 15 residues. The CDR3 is CASTKAPGGNQPQHF. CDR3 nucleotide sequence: TGTGCCAGCACCAAAGCCCCGGGGGGGAATCAGCCCCAGCATTTT.